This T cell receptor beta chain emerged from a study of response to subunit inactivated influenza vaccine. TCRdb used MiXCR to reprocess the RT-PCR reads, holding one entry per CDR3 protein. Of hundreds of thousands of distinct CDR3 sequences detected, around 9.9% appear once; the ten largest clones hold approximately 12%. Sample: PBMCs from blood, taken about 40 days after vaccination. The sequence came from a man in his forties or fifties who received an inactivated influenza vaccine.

The CDR3 loop reads CSARGIGGETQYF. The CDR3 DNA reads TGCAGTGCTAGAGGGATCGGAGGAGAGACCCAGTACTTC. The chain uses TRBV20-1 and TRBJ2-5; TRBD2 is a possible D gene (5 bases). Trimming pared 1 base from V and 4 bases from J, leaving 10 bases between. CDR3 size: 13 residues. Germline CDR1 and CDR2: DFQATT and SNEGSKA (reference sequence).